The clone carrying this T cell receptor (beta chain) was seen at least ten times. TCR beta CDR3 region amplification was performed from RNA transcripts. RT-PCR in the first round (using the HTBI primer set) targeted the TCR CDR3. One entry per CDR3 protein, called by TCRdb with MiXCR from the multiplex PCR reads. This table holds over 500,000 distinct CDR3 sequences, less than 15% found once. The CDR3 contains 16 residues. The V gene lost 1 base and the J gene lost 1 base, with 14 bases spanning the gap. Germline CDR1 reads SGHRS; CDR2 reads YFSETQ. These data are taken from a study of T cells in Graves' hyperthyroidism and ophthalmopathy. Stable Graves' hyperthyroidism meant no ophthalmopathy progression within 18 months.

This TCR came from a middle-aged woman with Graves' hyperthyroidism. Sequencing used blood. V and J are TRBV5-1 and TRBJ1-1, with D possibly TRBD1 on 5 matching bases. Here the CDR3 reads CASSLLPQDSNTEAFF. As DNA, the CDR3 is TGCGCCAGCAGCTTGTTACCACAGGATTCGAACACTGAAGCTTTCTTT.